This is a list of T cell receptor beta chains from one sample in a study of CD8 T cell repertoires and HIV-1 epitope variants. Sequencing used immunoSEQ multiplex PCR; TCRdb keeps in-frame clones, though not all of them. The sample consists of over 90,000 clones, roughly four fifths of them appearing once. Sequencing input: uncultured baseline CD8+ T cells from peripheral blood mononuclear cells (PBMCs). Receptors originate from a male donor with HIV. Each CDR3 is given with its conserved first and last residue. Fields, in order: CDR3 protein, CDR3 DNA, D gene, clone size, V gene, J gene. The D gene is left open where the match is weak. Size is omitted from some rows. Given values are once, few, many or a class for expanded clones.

CDR3 protein: CASSPDGGSNQPQHF
CDR3 DNA: TGCGCCAGCAGCCCAGATGGGGGAAGCAATCAGCCCCAGCATTTT
D gene: .
clone size: .
V gene: TRBV4-1
J gene: TRBJ1-5

CDR3 protein: CASSQDRDRGNQPQHF
CDR3 DNA: TGCGCCAGCAGCCAAGATCGGGACAGGGGGAATCAGCCCCAGCATTTT
D gene: TRBD1
clone size: .
V gene: TRBV4-1
J gene: TRBJ1-5

CDR3 protein: CASSYEGAPGQPQHF
CDR3 DNA: TGTGCCAGCAGTTACGAGGGCGCCCCGGGTCAGCCCCAGCATTTT
D gene: .
clone size: .
V gene: TRBV6-5
J gene: TRBJ1-5

CDR3 protein: CAISEDRIREYEQYF
CDR3 DNA: TGTGCCATCAGTGAAGACAGAATAAGGGAATACGAGCAGTACTTC
D gene: .
clone size: .
V gene: TRBV10-3
J gene: TRBJ2-7

CDR3 protein: CASSLAGGWNEQFF
CDR3 DNA: TGTGCCAGCAGCTTGGCGGGGGGGTGGAATGAGCAGTTCTTC
D gene: TRBD2
clone size: .
V gene: TRBV7-6
J gene: TRBJ2-1

CDR3 protein: CASRQGSGANVLTF
CDR3 DNA: TGTGCCAGCAGGCAGGGTTCTGGGGCCAACGTCCTGACTTTC
D gene: .
clone size: .
V gene: TRBV2
J gene: TRBJ2-6

CDR3 protein: CASSYRDYLDYEQYF
CDR3 DNA: TGTGCCAGCAGTTACCGGGACTACTTGGACTACGAGCAGTACTTC
D gene: TRBD2
clone size: .
V gene: TRBV6-6
J gene: TRBJ2-7

CDR3 protein: CASSVGFGGLPYNEQFF
CDR3 DNA: TGTGCCAGCAGCGTAGGCTTCGGGGGGCTACCGTACAATGAGCAGTTCTTC
D gene: .
clone size: .
V gene: TRBV9
J gene: TRBJ2-1

CDR3 protein: CASSDLGVSTDTQYF
CDR3 DNA: TGTGCCAGCAGTGATTTGGGGGTGAGCACAGATACGCAGTATTTT
D gene: .
clone size: .
V gene: TRBV2
J gene: TRBJ2-3

CDR3 protein: CASSVEGRSPLHF
CDR3 DNA: TGTGCCAGCAGTGTGGAGGGTCGATCACCCCTCCACTTT
D gene: .
clone size: few
V gene: TRBV6-4
J gene: TRBJ1-6

CDR3 protein: CASSLDLAGATEAFF
CDR3 DNA: TGTGCCAGCAGCTTAGATCTTGCAGGGGCAACTGAAGCTTTCTTT
D gene: .
clone size: .
V gene: TRBV7-2
J gene: TRBJ1-1